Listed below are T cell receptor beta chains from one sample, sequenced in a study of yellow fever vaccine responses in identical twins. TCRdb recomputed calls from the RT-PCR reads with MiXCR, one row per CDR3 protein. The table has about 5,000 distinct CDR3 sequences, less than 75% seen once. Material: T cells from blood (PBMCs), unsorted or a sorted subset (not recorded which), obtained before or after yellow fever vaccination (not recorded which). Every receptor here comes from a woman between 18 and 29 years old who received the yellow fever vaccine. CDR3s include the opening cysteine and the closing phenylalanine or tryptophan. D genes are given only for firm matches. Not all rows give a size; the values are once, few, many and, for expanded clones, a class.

DNA: TGCAGCGCCCAATCCGGGGCACGATCGAACACCGGGGAGCTGTTTTTT; CDR3: CSAQSGARSNTGELFF; V: TRBV29-1; J: TRBJ2-2; size: NA; D: NA
DNA: TGCGCCAGCAGCTTGGCGGGTATCACTGAAGCTTTCTTT; CDR3: CASSLAGITEAFF; V: TRBV5-1; J: TRBJ1-1; size: NA; D: NA
DNA: TGTGCCAGCAGCTTACTGGGACAGGCTCGTGAATGGGCTTTCTTT; CDR3: CASSLLGQAREWAFF; V: TRBV7-6; J: TRBJ1-1; size: NA; D: TRBD1
DNA: TGTGCCAGCAGTTACCAAAGCGGGATCACCTACAATGAGCAGTTCTTC; CDR3: CASSYQSGITYNEQFF; V: TRBV6-5; J: TRBJ2-1; size: NA; D: TRBD2
DNA: TGCAGCGTTGTCCTGGTCAAAAACATTCAGTACTTC; CDR3: CSVVLVKNIQYF; V: TRBV29-1; J: TRBJ2-4; size: NA; D: NA
DNA: TGTGCCAGCAGCGCAGGGCCTCGACAGCCCCAGCATTTT; CDR3: CASSAGPRQPQHF; V: TRBV7-6; J: TRBJ1-5; size: NA; D: NA
DNA: TGCAGCGGTTTCACAGGTACCGGGGAGCTGTTTTTT; CDR3: CSGFTGTGELFF; V: TRBV29-1; J: TRBJ2-2; size: NA; D: NA
DNA: TGTGCCATCAGAGGAAACCTCGTGGCCGCTTATGACACTGAAGCTTTCTTT; CDR3: CAIRGNLVAAYDTEAFF; V: TRBV10-3; J: TRBJ1-1; size: NA; D: NA
DNA: TGTGCCAGCAGCTGGAGCGGGGGGGCCGCCGGGGAGCTGTTTTTT; CDR3: CASSWSGGAAGELFF; V: TRBV11-3; J: TRBJ2-2; size: NA; D: TRBD2
DNA: TGTGCCAGCAGTTACGATCACCGGGTACGGGGAGGGGGGCATGAGCAGTTCTTC; CDR3: CASSYDHRVRGGGHEQFF; V: TRBV6-2/TRBV6-3; J: TRBJ2-1; size: NA; D: NA
DNA: TGCGCCAGCAGCTCGGAAACAGGGGGCGATCAGCCCCAGCATTTT; CDR3: CASSSETGGDQPQHF; V: TRBV5-1; J: TRBJ1-5; size: NA; D: TRBD1
DNA: TGTGCCAGCAGCGGGGCAGGGACCCCTGGAAACACCATATATTTT; CDR3: CASSGAGTPGNTIYF; V: TRBV9; J: TRBJ1-3; size: NA; D: NA
DNA: TGCGCCAGCAGCCAAATGACAGGGAACCAAGAGACCCAGTACTTC; CDR3: CASSQMTGNQETQYF; V: TRBV4-3; J: TRBJ2-5; size: NA; D: TRBD1
DNA: TGCAGCGTAGCATACAGGGAGGGGGAGACCCAGTACTTC; CDR3: CSVAYREGETQYF; V: TRBV29-1; J: TRBJ2-5; size: NA; D: NA
DNA: TGTGCCAGCAGCCCTATTCAGGTGGCTGGCTACACCTTC; CDR3: CASSPIQVAGYTF; V: TRBV3-1; J: TRBJ1-2; size: once; D: NA